This T cell receptor (beta chain) came from a study of control samples from healthy donors and cancer patients. Clones were sequenced by immunoSEQ multiplex PCR, and TCRdb holds only the in-frame ones, with some missing. The sample lists 400,000 to 450,000 clones; 75% to 95% were seen once. Trimming removed 5 bases at V and 7 bases at J, with 15 bases between. Germline CDR1 and CDR2: SGHNT and YENEEA. This CDR3 is built from 13 residues. The receptor comes from a man in his forties with head and neck cancer. Sequenced material: PBMCs. The chain employs TRBV11-3 and TRBJ2-7; D possibly corresponds to TRBD1 (6 bases). CDR3 coding DNA: TGTGCCAGCAGCCCCGAACAGGGTAGGGAGCAGTACTTC. The encoded protein is CASSPEQGREQYF. The entire variable domain, with the rest obtained from reference TRBV11-3 and TRBJ2-7, is as follows: EAGVVQSPRYKIIEKKQPVAFWCNPISGHNTLYWYLQNLGQGPELLIRYENEEAVDDSQLPKDRFSAERLKGVDSTLKIQPAELGDSAVYLCASSPEQGREQYFGPGTRLTVT.